This TCR beta chain was recorded in a study of CXCR3-negative and CXCR3-positive naive CD8 T cells. General study results and limits: CXCR3-positive naive cells had TRB CDR3s that were more hydrophobic than CXCR3-negative naive cells had.

As to this clonotype: Its specificity is not known.

The CDR3 has 13 amino acids. The germline V gene encodes CDR1 MGHDK and CDR2 SYGVNS. TRB cDNA was prepared as libraries by UMI-labeled 5' RACE. From its re-call of the 5' RACE reads, TCRdb lists each CDR3 protein once, without DNA. The specimen's table records more than 70,000 distinct CDR3 sequences. Sequencing was performed on naive CXCR3+ CD8+ T cells from blood. The sample's subset: CD45RO-CCR7+CD27+CD95- naive CD8+ T cells expressing CXCR3 (TNR3+). The chain carries TRBV25-1 and TRBJ2-1. The TCR was taken from a human donor in good health. Some clones in this sample may be carry-over from other donors' samples. The CDR3 is CASTRPGYNEQFF.